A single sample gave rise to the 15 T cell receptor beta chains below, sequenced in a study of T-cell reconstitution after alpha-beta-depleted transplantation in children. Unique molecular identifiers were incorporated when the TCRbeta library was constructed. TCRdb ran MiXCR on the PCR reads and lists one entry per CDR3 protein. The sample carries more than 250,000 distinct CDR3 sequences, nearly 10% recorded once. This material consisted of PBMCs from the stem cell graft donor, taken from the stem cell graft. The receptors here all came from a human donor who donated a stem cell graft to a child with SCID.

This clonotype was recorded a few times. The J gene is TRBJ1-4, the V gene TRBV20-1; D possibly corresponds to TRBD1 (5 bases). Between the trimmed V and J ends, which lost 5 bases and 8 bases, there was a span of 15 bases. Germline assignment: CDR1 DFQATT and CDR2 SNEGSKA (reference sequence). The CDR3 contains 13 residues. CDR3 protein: CSAPNQGLEKLFF. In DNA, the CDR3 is TGCAGTGCTCCCAATCAGGGATTGGAAAAACTGTTTTTT.

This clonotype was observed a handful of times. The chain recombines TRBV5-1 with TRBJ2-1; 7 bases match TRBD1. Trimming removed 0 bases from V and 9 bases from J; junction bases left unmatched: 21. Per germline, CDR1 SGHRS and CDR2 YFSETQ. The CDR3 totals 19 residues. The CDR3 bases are TGCGCCAGCAGCTTGGTAGGGGGACAGCCTATGACTTTTCTAAGTGAGCAGTTCTTC. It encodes CASSLVGGQPMTFLSEQFF. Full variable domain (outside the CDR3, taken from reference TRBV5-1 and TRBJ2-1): KAGVTQTPRYLIKTRGQQVTLSCSPISGHRSVSWYQQTPGQGLQFLFEYFSETQRNKGNFPGRFSGRQFSNSRSEMNVSTLELGDSALYLCASSLVGGQPMTFLSEQFFGPGTRLTVL.

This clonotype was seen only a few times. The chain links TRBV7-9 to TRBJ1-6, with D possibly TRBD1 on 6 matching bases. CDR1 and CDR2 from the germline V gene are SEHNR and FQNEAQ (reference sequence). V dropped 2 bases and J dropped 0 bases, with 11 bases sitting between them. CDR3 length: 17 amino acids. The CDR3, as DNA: TGTGCCAGCAGCTTAAACAGGGATACCTCCTATAATTCACCCCTCCACTTT. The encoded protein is CASSLNRDTSYNSPLHF.

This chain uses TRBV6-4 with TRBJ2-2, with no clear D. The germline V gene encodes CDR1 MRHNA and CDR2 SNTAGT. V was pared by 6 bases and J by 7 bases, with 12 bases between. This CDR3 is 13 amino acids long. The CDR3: CASRPSEIGELFF. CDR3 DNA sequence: TGTGCCAGCAGACCTAGTGAGATCGGGGAGCTGTTTTTT.

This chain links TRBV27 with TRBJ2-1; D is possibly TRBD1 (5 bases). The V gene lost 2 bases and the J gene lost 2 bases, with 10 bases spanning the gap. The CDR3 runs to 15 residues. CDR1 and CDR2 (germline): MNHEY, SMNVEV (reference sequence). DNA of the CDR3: TGTGCCAGCAGTTTAATACAGGAACCCTACAATGAGCAGTTCTTC. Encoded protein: CASSLIQEPYNEQFF.

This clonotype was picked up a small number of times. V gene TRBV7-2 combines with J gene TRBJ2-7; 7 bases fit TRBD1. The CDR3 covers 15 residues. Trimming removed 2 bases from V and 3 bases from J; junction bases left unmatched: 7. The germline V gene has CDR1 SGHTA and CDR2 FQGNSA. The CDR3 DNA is TGTGCCAGCAGCTTACCGGACAGGAAAATCTACGAGCAGTACTTC. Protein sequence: CASSLPDRKIYEQYF.

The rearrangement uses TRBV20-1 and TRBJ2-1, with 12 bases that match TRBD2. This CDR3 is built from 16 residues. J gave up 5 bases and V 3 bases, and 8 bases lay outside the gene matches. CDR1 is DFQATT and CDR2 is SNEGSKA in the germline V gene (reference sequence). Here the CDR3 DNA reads TGCAGTGCTAGGCTAGCGGGGGGGCATTTGAACAATGAGCAGTTCTTC. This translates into CSARLAGGHLNNEQFF.

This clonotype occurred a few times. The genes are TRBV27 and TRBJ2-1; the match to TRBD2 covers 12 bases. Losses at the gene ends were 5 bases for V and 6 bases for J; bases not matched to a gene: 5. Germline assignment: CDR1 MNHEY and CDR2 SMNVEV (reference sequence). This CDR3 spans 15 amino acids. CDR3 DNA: TGTGCCAGCAGTCCTCTAGCGGGGGGGCTCAATGAGCAGTTCTTC. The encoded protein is CASSPLAGGLNEQFF.

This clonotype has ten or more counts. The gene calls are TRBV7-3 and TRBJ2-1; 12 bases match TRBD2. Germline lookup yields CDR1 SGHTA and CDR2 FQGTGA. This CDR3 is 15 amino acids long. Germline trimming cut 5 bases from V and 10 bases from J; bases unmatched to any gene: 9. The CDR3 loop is CASSPLAGGPGEQFF. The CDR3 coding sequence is TGTGCCAGCAGCCCCCTAGCGGGGGGGCCTGGGGAGCAGTTCTTC.

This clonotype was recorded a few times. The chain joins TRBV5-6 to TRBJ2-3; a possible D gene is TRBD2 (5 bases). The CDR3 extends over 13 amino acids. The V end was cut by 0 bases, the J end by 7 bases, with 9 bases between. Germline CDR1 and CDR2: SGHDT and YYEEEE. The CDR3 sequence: CASSLVGVNTQYF. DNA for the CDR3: TGTGCCAGCAGCTTGGTCGGGGTCAATACGCAGTATTTT.

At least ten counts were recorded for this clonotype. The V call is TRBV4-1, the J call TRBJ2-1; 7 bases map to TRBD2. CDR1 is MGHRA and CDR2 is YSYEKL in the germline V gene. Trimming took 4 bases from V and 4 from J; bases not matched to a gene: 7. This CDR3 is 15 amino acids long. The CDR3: CASSLVGGGYNEQFF. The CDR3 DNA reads TGCGCCAGCAGCCTCGTCGGGGGAGGGTACAATGAGCAGTTCTTC.

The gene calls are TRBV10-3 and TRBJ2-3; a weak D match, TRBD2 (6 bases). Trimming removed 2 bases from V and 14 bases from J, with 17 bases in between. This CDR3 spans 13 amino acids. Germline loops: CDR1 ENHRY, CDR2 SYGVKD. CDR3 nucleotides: TGTGCCATCAGTGAGATCCTCAGCGGGTACCCGTATTTT. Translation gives CAISEILSGYPYF.

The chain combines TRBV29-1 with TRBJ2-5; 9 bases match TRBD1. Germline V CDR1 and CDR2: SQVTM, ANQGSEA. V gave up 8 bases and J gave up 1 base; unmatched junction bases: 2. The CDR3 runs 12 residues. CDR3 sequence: CSSGQGQETQYF. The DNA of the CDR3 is TGCAGCTCGGGACAGGGCCAAGAGACCCAGTACTTC.

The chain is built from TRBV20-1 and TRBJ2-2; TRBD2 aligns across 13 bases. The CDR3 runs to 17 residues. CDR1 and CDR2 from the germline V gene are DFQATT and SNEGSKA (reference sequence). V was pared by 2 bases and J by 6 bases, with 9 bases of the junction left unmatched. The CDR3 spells CSARRTSGGLDAGELFF. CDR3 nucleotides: TGCAGTGCTAGACGGACTAGCGGGGGTCTTGACGCCGGGGAGCTGTTTTTT.

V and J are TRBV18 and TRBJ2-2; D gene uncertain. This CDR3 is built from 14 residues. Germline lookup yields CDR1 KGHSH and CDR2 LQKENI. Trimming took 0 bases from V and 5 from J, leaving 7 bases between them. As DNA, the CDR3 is TGTGCCAGCTCACCACCCCCAAGGACCGGGGAGCTGTTTTTT. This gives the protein CASSPPPRTGELFF.